This T cell receptor beta chain stems from a study of technical replicates of blood from a few donors (dated by TCRdb to 2016 to 2017). The method was the immunoSEQ multiplex PCR assay. Not all clones reach the TCRdb copy of this immuneACCESS table, which keeps in-frame sequences only. Checked studies attribute under half of the gap to unresolved V genes and leave the rest unexplained. In all, the sample holds roughly 79,000 clones, and about nine tenths of those were seen once. The ten largest clones capture around 0.34% of the sample. A remark on this clone: The antigen it recognizes is unknown. No much larger clonotype is one base removed from it; base qualities were not supplied.

Sequences MNHEY (CDR1) and SMNVEV (CDR2) are obtained from the germline V gene (reference sequence). The CDR3 covers 15 residues, taking in both the cysteine and the phenylalanine. CDR3 DNA is the only sequence kept; it has 45 bases, read in frame from the first base. V gives up 3 bases and J gives up 4 bases, and the segment between their germline ends measures 13 bases. The specimen sequenced was T cells isolated from PBMCs. The receptor comes from a human donor in good health. Some clones in this sample may be carry-over from other donors' samples. The rearrangement combines TRBV27 with TRBJ2-1, with the D gene not confidently named. The sequenced DNA: TGTGCCAGCAGTTTCGTACCAAACTCTTACAATGAGCAGTTCTTC. Its product reads: CASSFVPNSYNEQFF.